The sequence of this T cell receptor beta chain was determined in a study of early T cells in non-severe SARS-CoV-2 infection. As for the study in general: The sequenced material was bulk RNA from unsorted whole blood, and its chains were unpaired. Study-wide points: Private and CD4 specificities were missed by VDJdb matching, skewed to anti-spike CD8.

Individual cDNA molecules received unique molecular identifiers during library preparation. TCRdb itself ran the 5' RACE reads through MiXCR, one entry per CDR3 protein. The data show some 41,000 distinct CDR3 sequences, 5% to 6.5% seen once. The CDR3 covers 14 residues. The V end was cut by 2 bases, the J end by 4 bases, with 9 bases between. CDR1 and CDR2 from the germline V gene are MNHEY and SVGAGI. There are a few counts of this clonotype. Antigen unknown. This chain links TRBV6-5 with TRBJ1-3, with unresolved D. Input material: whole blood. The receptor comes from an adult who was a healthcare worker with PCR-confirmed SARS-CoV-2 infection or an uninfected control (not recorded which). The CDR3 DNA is TGTGCCAGCAGTTACGGCGGACCGGGAAACACCATATATTTT. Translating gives CASSYGGPGNTIYF.